This T cell receptor (beta chain) was identified during a study of cytomegalovirus exposure and HLA in healthy donors. The PCR had 60 Vbeta and 13 Jbeta primers. Some clones are missing from TCRdb's copy, which holds only in-frame ones; the method was immunoSEQ multiplex PCR. The repertoire includes some 85,000 clones, 65% to 85% of them detected once, and roughly 2.2% sits in the top ten. The sequence was collected from a man between 18 and 35 years old in good health and CMV-seronegative. The sequenced sample consisted of PBMCs.

DNA for the CDR3: TGTGCCAGCTCACCACTCCCCCAGCGGGAGAGCACTGAAGCTTTCTTT. Translated, it gives CASSPLPQRESTEAFF. This rearrangement joins TRBV18 to TRBJ1-1; no definite D call. The CDR3 has 16 residues. Germline loops: CDR1 KGHSH, CDR2 LQKENI. The ends were cut back, 1 base at V and 4 bases at J, with 16 bases in the middle. The whole variable domain, filled in from reference TRBV18 and TRBJ1-1, reads NAGVMQNPRHLVRRRGQEARLRCSPMKGHSHVYWYRQLPEEGLKFMVYLQKENIIDESGMPKERFSAEFPKEGPSILRIQQVVRGDSAAYFCASSPLPQRESTEAFFGQGTRLTVV.